This T cell receptor beta chain emerged from a study of T cells in Graves' hyperthyroidism and ophthalmopathy. General study results and limits: A 13 V-J model separated ophthalmopathy from stable hyperthyroidism. Most clonotypes expanded in thyroid above 0.001 were likewise present in blood. Ophthalmopathy was identified by the model a median 6.5 months ahead of onset.

RNA transcripts gave rise to amplified TCR beta CDR3 regions. RT-PCR in the first round (using the HTBI primer set) targeted the TCR CDR3. TCRdb re-called the multiplex PCR reads with MiXCR, one entry per CDR3 protein. Among about 350,000 distinct CDR3 sequences listed, 15% to 20% were seen once. V lost 3 bases and J lost 4, with 15 bases in between. The germline V gene encodes CDR1 SNHLY and CDR2 FYNNEI. The CDR3 runs 15 residues. Ten or more counts support this clonotype. Its antigen remains unidentified. Sample: blood. The rearrangement joins TRBV2 to TRBJ2-5; D is undetermined. The receptor's source is a woman aged 35 to 49 with Graves' ophthalmopathy. The CDR3 nucleotides are TGTGCCAGCAGTGAGGTGGAAGGGCACTCAGAGACCCAGTACTTC. Its protein product is CASSEVEGHSETQYF. The full variable domain, in which reference TRBV2 and TRBJ2-5 provide the parts outside the CDR3, is EPEVTQTPSHQVTQMGQEVILRCVPISNHLYFYWYRQILGQKVEFLVSFYNNEISEKSEIFDDQFSVERPDGSNFTLKIRSTKLEDSAMYFCASSEVEGHSETQYFGPGTRLLVL.